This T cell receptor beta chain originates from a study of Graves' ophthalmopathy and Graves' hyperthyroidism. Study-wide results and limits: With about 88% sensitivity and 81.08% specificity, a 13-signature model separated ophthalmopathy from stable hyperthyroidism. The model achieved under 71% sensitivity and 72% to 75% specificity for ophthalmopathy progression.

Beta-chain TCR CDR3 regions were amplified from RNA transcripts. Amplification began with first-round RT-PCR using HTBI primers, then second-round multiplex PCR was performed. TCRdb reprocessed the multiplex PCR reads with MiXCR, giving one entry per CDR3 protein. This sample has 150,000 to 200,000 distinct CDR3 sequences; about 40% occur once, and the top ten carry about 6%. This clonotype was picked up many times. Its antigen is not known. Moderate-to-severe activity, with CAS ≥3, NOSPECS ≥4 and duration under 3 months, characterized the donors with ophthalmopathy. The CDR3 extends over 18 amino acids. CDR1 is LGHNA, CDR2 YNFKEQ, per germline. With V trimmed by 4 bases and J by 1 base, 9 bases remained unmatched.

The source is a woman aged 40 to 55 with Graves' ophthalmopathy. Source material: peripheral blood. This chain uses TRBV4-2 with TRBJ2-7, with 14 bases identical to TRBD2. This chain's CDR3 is CASSRTGTSGRNSYEQYF. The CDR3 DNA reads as TGTGCCAGCAGCCGAACCGGGACTAGCGGGAGAAATTCCTACGAGCAGTACTTC.